A selection of T cell receptor beta chains follows, all from one sample in a study of preoperative IRX-2 immunotherapy in early breast cancer. Profiling relied on immunoSEQ multiplex PCR, and the TCRdb table lists in-frame clones only, not all of them. The table has about 43,000 clones, just under 95% seen once. Sample: tumor tissue, taken after IRX-2 immunotherapy. The receptors were sampled from a human donor with breast cancer. The CDR3 runs from the conserved cysteine through the conserved F or W. Fields, in order: CDR3 protein, CDR3 DNA, D gene, V gene, J gene, clone size. The D gene is left open where the match is weak. Only some rows state a clone size, as once, few, many or a class for expanded clones.

CATGGRENEKLFF	TGTGCCACAGGGGGAAGGGAAAATGAAAAACTGTTTTTT	TRBD1	TRBV7-9	TRBJ1-4	NA
CASSPVVAGNTEAFF	TGTGCCAGCTCACCCGTCGTAGCGGGGAATACTGAAGCTTTCTTT	NA	TRBV18	TRBJ1-1	NA
CASSFPPPTTSGRAEVDNEQFF	TGTGCCAGCAGTTTCCCGCCACCCACGACTAGCGGGAGGGCCGAGGTAGACAATGAGCAGTTCTTC	TRBD2	TRBV28	TRBJ2-1	once
CASSLDSAGDPYEQYF	TGTGCCAGCAGCTTAGACTCCGCGGGAGATCCCTACGAGCAGTACTTC	TRBD2	TRBV7-2	TRBJ2-7	NA
CASSPRSTEAFF	TGTGCCAGCTCACCGCGAAGTACTGAAGCTTTCTTT	NA	TRBV18	TRBJ1-1	NA
CASSRRGRGYEQYF	TGTGCCAGCAGCCGGCGGGGGCGCGGGTACGAGCAGTACTTC	NA	TRBV4-2	TRBJ2-7	NA
CASSLAGGAPFLEQYF	TGCGCCAGCAGCTTGGCGGGAGGGGCTCCCTTCTTGGAGCAGTACTTC	TRBD2	TRBV5-1	TRBJ2-7	NA
CATLLGRGEKLFF	TGTGCCACCTTATTGGGGAGGGGTGAAAAACTGTTTTTT	NA	TRBV6-6	TRBJ1-4	NA
CASSSTKTTGEQVF	TGTGCCAGCAGTTCAACTAAAACAACAGGGGAGCAAGTTTTT	TRBD1	TRBV28	TRBJ1-4	NA
CASSQGLQEQYF	TGTGCCAGCAGCCAGGGACTACAAGAGCAGTACTTC	TRBD2	TRBV4-2	TRBJ2-5	NA
CASKRQGVNSPLHF	TGTGCCAGCAAGAGACAGGGTGTTAATTCACCCCTCCACTTT	TRBD1	TRBV6-5	TRBJ1-6	NA
CASSPGGGLRYEQYF	TGTGCCAGCAGTCCAGGAGGGGGGCTTCGCTACGAGCAGTACTTC	NA	TRBV28	TRBJ2-7	NA
CSVLGSAGEKLFF	TGCAGCGTTTTGGGCTCCGCGGGGGAAAAACTGTTTTTT	NA	TRBV29-1	TRBJ1-4	NA
CASSQEGGEQYF	TGCGCCAGCAGCCAAGAGGGGGGGGAGCAGTACTTC	TRBD2	TRBV4-3	TRBJ2-7	NA
CASSVGVPYGYTF	TGTGCCAGCAGCGTAGGGGTTCCCTATGGCTACACCTTC	NA	TRBV9	TRBJ1-2	once
CASHGYGFQETQYF	TGTGCCAGCCACGGGTATGGGTTCCAAGAGACCCAGTACTTC	NA	TRBV6-6	TRBJ2-5	NA
CASSFLLDPQETQYF	TGTGCCAGCAGCTTTTTACTAGATCCCCAAGAGACCCAGTACTTC	NA	TRBV7-2	TRBJ2-5	once
CASSLSPSNEQFF	TGTGCCAGCAGTTTATCCCCCAGCAATGAGCAGTTCTTC	NA	TRBV27	TRBJ2-1	NA
CASSPGGSGSETQYF	TGCGCCAGCAGCCCGGGAGGTAGCGGGAGCGAGACCCAGTACTTC	TRBD2	TRBV5-1	TRBJ2-5	once
CASSRLNEQFF	TGTGCCAGCAGCCGCCTGAATGAGCAGTTCTTC	NA	TRBV6-5	TRBJ2-1	NA
CAISDTQDRGRTGHGYTF	TGTGCCATCAGTGACACCCAGGACAGGGGGCGGACCGGGCATGGCTACACCTTC	TRBD1	TRBV10-3	TRBJ1-2	NA
CASSFPPYEQYF	TGTGCCAGCAGTTTCCCCCCCTACGAGCAGTACTTC	NA	TRBV6-5	TRBJ2-7	NA
CASSLVGGGAVQETQYF	TGTGCCAGCAGCTTAGTTGGCGGGGGGGCGGTACAAGAGACCCAGTACTTC	TRBD2	TRBV7-2	TRBJ2-5	NA
CASSLVGDSDYGYTF	TGCGCCAGCAGCTTGGTAGGGGACTCCGACTATGGCTACACCTTC	NA	TRBV5-1	TRBJ1-2	NA
CASSLTGTGNLNEQFF	TGTGCCAGCAGCCTAACCGGGACAGGGAACCTCAATGAGCAGTTCTTC	TRBD1	TRBV4-2	TRBJ2-1	NA
CASSFQGESGNTIYF	TGCGCCAGCAGCTTCCAGGGAGAGTCTGGAAACACCATATATTTT	NA	TRBV5-1	TRBJ1-3	NA
CASSLTGATTYEQYF	TGTGCCAGCAGTTTAACGGGGGCAACGACCTACGAGCAGTACTTC	NA	TRBV7-9	TRBJ2-7	once
CASSFEEFGTDTQYF	TGTGCCAGCAGCTTTGAGGAGTTTGGCACAGATACGCAGTATTTT	NA	TRBV5-4	TRBJ2-3	NA
CASSLARGGNEQFF	TGTGCCAGCAGTTTGGCCAGAGGGGGGAATGAGCAGTTCTTC	NA	TRBV27	TRBJ2-1	NA
CASSLSRIYEQYF	TGTGCCAGCAGCTTGTCCCGAATTTACGAGCAGTACTTC	NA	TRBV7-8	TRBJ2-7	NA
CASSQEPMNTEAFF	TGTGCCAGCAGTCAAGAACCCATGAACACTGAAGCTTTCTTT	NA	TRBV7-3	TRBJ1-1	NA
CASRLRVNYGYTF	TGTGCCAGCAGGCTCCGGGTAAACTATGGCTACACCTTC	NA	TRBV2	TRBJ1-2	NA
CASILTGDGYGYTF	TGTGCCAGCATCTTGACAGGGGATGGCTATGGCTACACCTTC	TRBD1	TRBV7-9	TRBJ1-2	NA
CASSFQGAGTEAFF	TGCGCCAGCAGCTTTCAGGGGGCTGGGACTGAAGCTTTCTTT	TRBD1	TRBV5-1	TRBJ1-1	NA
CASSPRTGDEQYF	TGTGCCAGCAGCCCAAGGACAGGGGACGAGCAGTACTTC	TRBD1	TRBV7-6	TRBJ2-7	NA
CASSQLGPSGNTIYF	TGCGCCAGCAGCCAACTCGGTCCCTCTGGAAACACCATATATTTT	NA	TRBV4-3	TRBJ1-3	NA
CASSPGTVDRYEQYF	TGTGCCAGCAGCCCTGGAACAGTCGATCGCTACGAGCAGTACTTC	NA	TRBV4-2	TRBJ2-7	once
CASSTDLDRGNQPQHF	TGTGCCAGCAGCACCGACCTTGACAGGGGAAATCAGCCCCAGCATTTT	NA	TRBV21-1	TRBJ1-5	NA
CASSLRGLAEFYTF	TGTGCCAGCAGTTTGAGGGGACTTGCTGAATTCTACACCTTC	NA	TRBV28	TRBJ1-2	NA
CASSYSGGLSYEQYF	TGTGCCAGCAGTTACTCAGGGGGGCTATCCTACGAGCAGTACTTC	NA	TRBV6-5	TRBJ2-7	once
CASSVGPGTSGYEQYF	TGTGCCAGCAGCGTCGGCCCCGGGACTAGCGGGTACGAGCAGTACTTC	TRBD2	TRBV9	TRBJ2-7	once
CAISESSGSQPQHF	TGTGCCATCAGTGAGTCATCAGGGTCCCAGCCCCAGCATTTT	NA	TRBV10-3	TRBJ1-5	once
CASSFSQKSTDTQYF	TGTGCCAGCAGCTTTTCACAGAAAAGCACAGATACGCAGTATTTT	NA	TRBV7-8	TRBJ2-3	NA
CASSSRLAGVREQYF	TGTGCCAGCAGTTCCCGACTAGCGGGGGTTCGCGAGCAGTACTTC	TRBD2	TRBV27	TRBJ2-7	NA
CSASDHYEQYF	TGCAGTGCTAGCGACCACTACGAGCAGTACTTC	NA	TRBV20-1	TRBJ2-7	NA
CASSLSLGELFF	TGTGCCAGCAGTTTATCTCTCGGGGAGCTGTTTTTT	NA	TRBV28	TRBJ2-2	once
CASSLSGLGADTQYF	TGCGCCAGCAGCTTGTCCGGACTAGGGGCAGATACGCAGTATTTT	TRBD2	TRBV5-1	TRBJ2-3	NA
CASSDGSSYNEQFF	TGTGCCAGCAGTGACGGGAGCTCCTACAATGAGCAGTTCTTC	NA	TRBV25-1	TRBJ2-1	NA
CASSPSSGRSVEQFF	TGTGCCAGCAGCCCATCTAGCGGGAGGAGCGTTGAGCAGTTCTTC	TRBD2	TRBV9	TRBJ2-1	NA
CASTKWATNGGELFF	TGTGCCAGCACCAAGTGGGCCACGAACGGCGGGGAGCTGTTTTTT	NA	TRBV6-5	TRBJ2-2	NA
CASTSGGTRELFF	TGTGCCAGCACTAGCGGGGGGACTAGGGAGCTGTTTTTT	TRBD2	TRBV11-2	TRBJ2-2	NA
CASSPDSDNEQFF	TGTGCCAGCAGCCCAGACTCGGACAATGAGCAGTTCTTC	NA	TRBV5-4	TRBJ2-1	NA
CASSLAGSRVQRHNEQFF	TGTGCCAGCAGCTTAGCAGGTTCCAGGGTTCAAAGGCACAATGAGCAGTTCTTC	NA	TRBV7-6	TRBJ2-1	NA
CATAQDATNEKLFF	TGTGCCACGGCCCAGGATGCAACTAATGAAAAACTGTTTTTT	NA	TRBV9	TRBJ1-4	NA
CASSFYDRLSGNTIYF	TGTGCCAGCAGTTTTTATGACAGGCTCTCTGGAAACACCATATATTTT	NA	TRBV28	TRBJ1-3	once
CASSRDPANEQFF	TGTGCCAGCAGTAGGGACCCGGCGAATGAGCAGTTCTTC	NA	TRBV28	TRBJ2-1	NA
CASTRGRFRDEQFF	TGTGCCAGCACTCGGGGTCGTTTTAGGGATGAGCAGTTCTTC	NA	TRBV27	TRBJ2-1	NA